This T cell receptor beta chain came from a study of cytomegalovirus exposure and HLA in healthy donors (dated by TCRdb to the late 2010s). Study-wide context: In an earlier analysis of under 600 of the donors, 276 Gb of sequence data and some 100 million unique TCR beta sequences from 180 million or so T cells were reported. About 300 gigabases of sequencing data and 75 million to 85 million unique TCR sequences made up an early release that covered over 550 HLA-typed donors. Among the roughly 430 genotyped donors, approximately 77% belonged to the genetic ancestry cluster associated with self-reported Caucasian donors. The study aimed to test whether signatures of past pathogen exposure could be identified by cataloging public T cell receptors. The T cell repertoires of several hundred subjects were profiled by immunosequencing and related to cytomegalovirus serostatus. Along with the 666-subject first cohort, a separate validation cohort of over a hundred different subjects was used. The study combined high-throughput TCR immunosequencing, statistical association of individual TCRs with disease status, and machine learning to predict cytomegalovirus infection status. A later analysis re-examined previously published TCR beta repertoires from more than 600 donors and added high-resolution HLA genotyping to investigate patterns of TCR occurrence. The later analysis used no new phenotypic data to find candidate immune exposures, relying instead on TCR beta sequences and their occurrence across donors. To decide whether each TCR beta V gene segment behaved as functional or pseudogenic, an earlier analysis of several hundred of the donors relied on high-throughput TCR beta sequencing. Donor age, sex, ethnicity and CMV serostatus were compiled alongside the repertoire data. A later genetic analysis took genome-wide SNP genotypes for about 55% of the 666 donors and used that subset as a discovery cohort. All discovery cohort repertoires had been generated using a single sequencing platform. HLA typing covered class I and class II loci at four-digit resolution. Typing coverage differed by locus: A, B, C, DRB1 and DQB1 were typed in about 620-640 donors, DQA1 in 522, DPA1 in some 610, and DPB1 in 472. Four or five DR-DQ haplotypes were treated as single units for association and clustering because of strong linkage in the cohort. On average, roughly 240,000 unique TCR beta nucleotide sequences were sequenced per donor among some 430 genotyped donors of the cohort, with 15% to 20% of those sequences being non-productive.

V ends up 2 bases short and J 5 bases short, with an unmatched junction base count of 9. From the germline V gene (reference sequence), CDR1 is GTSNPN and CDR2 is SVGIG. From cysteine to phenylalanine, the CDR3 is 15 amino acids long. Kept here is only the CDR3 DNA, which spans 45 bases and is read in frame from base 1. The cohort consisted of hundreds of healthy bone marrow donors. At the time of sampling, all cohort members were nominally healthy, though unrecorded immune exposures were likely present. The donor tested CMV seropositive, placing the donor among the roughly 300 seropositive members of the cohort. Every donor gave a peripheral blood sample, and the peripheral blood mononuclear cells from that sample were used for TCR beta sequencing. Genomic DNA was extracted from the blood cell samples with the Qiagen DNeasy Blood Extraction Kit. The investigation overall reported the following: A later genetic analysis associated a missense DCLRE1C variant with V-gene and J-gene trimming of TCR beta chains, and an independent cohort replicated the association. According to a later analysis, parvovirus B19, influenza, CMV and Epstein-Barr virus appeared linked to several top co-occurrence clusters. In vitro tests confirmed that three of the cytomegalovirus-associated TCR beta chains recognize cytomegalovirus antigens. An earlier analysis of approximately 530 of the donors showed that most TCR beta V segments appeared in productive rearrangements either about 87% or about 30% of the time, which broadly matched IMGT annotations. According to a later analysis, TCR association rates differed among HLA loci, with DRB1 alleles showing the most associated TCRs and HLA-C alleles showing the fewest. Most TCR sequences were observed very rarely across donors, whereas some public TCRs were present in many individuals. Correlated functional status among segregating V segments might reflect linkage disequilibrium, but an unknown experimental factor could not be ruled out. A further reported finding was that TCR beta sequences accurately predicted the HLA-A and HLA-B alleles for most subjects in the first cohort. Strong co-occurrence of HLA alleles, especially DR and DQ, made assigning TCR associations to individual alleles difficult. In the study, about 150 TCR beta chains were listed as associated with cytomegalovirus. In a later analysis, HLA-associated TCR beta chains showed more clonal expansion and lower generation probabilities than non-associated chains that were equally common. A cluster of highly shared sequence variants was judged likely to be a technical artifact of the sequencing pipeline. About 15 rarely observed V segments, including chromosome 9 orphons, were excluded from the earlier analysis of several hundred of the donors because counts were too low. A later analysis found that most CMV-associated TCR beta chains appeared HLA-restricted, with HLA associations seemingly driven largely by CMV exposure. HLA typing was unavailable for some donors at each locus, so association tests used only the typed subset. The only immune exposure information available for the cohort was CMV serostatus. Some IMGT-functional V segments, including TRBV6-2 and TRBV6-3, could not be distinguished by the 87-base-pair reads and were therefore excluded. The presence/absence analyses assumed that sequencing depth was roughly uniform across donors, and that assumption may not be true. The cohort was sequenced for TCR beta chains only, and without alpha or paired-chain data the features that could be detected were limited. A later analysis associated around 16,000 TCR beta sequences with specific HLA alleles at a false discovery rate of 0.05. A later genetic analysis reported fewer N-insertions in productive TCRs among donors in an Asian-associated ancestry cluster than the roughly 620-donor mean. The classifier was reported to diagnose cytomegalovirus status with high specificity and sensitivity in both the original and validation cohorts. The authors suggested that the approach could potentially be generalized to other disease states and immunological phenotypes.

A word on this clone: Its antigen remains unidentified. No base quality values were provided; no much bigger clone lies one nucleotide off.

The receptor library was made with the immunoSEQ multiplex PCR assay. For the multiplex PCR, a mixture combining 60 forward primers for TCR Vbeta segments and 13 reverse primers for TCR Jbeta segments was used. A multiplex PCR assay on genomic DNA amplified the CDR3 region of rearranged TCR beta genes. On the Illumina HiSeq System, the amplified TCR beta libraries were sequenced as 87-base-pair reads. On the study's bioinformatics: Across the 600 to 700 repertoires, a later analysis counted roughly 77 million unique TCR beta chains, 8.5 million to 12 million of which were shared by at least two donors. To remove PCR and sequencing errors, raw reads were error-corrected and collapsed into unique sequences using a nearest-neighbor algorithm that merged closely related sequences. Alignment of CDR3 sequences to IMGT reference sequences was used to assign V, D and J gene segments. For a sequence to be retained, at least a six-nucleotide match to both a V gene segment and a J gene segment was required. Rearrangements were classified as productive when the CDR3 lacked stop codons and remained in frame with V and J, and all other rearrangements were classified as non-productive. Following IMGT convention, CDR3 was defined as the stretch from the second conserved V-encoded cysteine up to the conserved J-encoded phenylalanine. Sequences without an unambiguous match to a single V gene segment were excluded from the earlier analysis of a few hundred of the donors. An earlier analysis of a few hundred of the donors called V segments functional above 56.7% productive rearrangements and segregating when the between-donor standard deviation exceeded 5%. A statistical classification framework was developed to diagnose cytomegalovirus status using the catalog of TCR beta chain sequences. In a later analysis, V and J genes were assigned by comparing TCR nucleotide sequences against IMGT/GENE-DB human TR gene sequences. A later analysis assigned CDR3 sequences and most-parsimonious VDJ recombination scenarios with the TCRdist pipeline. In a later analysis, every TCR beta chain was defined by the combination of its CDR3 amino acid sequence and its V-gene family, and reads without a unique V-gene family were dropped. In a later analysis, 550 to 650 highly shared, low-generation-probability nucleotide sequences were removed to address suspected cross-contamination and a sequencing artifact. In a later analysis, a clonal expansion index for each public chain was calculated from normalized within-repertoire ranks of inferred template counts. A later analysis computed generation probabilities with a VDJ recombination model fitted to out-of-frame rearrangements, and checked the results against IGoR. A later analysis scored TCR-TCR, TCR-HLA and TCR-CMV co-occurrence with hypergeometric tests, applying a repertoire-size bias correction to TCR pairs. To estimate false discovery rates, a later analysis permuted the HLA or CMV assignments 20 times. In a later analysis, co-occurring TCRs were grouped using DBSCAN, and TCRdist sequence similarity was added for clustering within HLA-allele-positive subsets. Repertoires with fewer than 30,000 or more than 120,000 public chains, plus five repertoires with anomalous nucleotide sharing, were excluded from co-occurrence clustering. Not all clones reach the TCRdb copy of this immuneACCESS table, which keeps in-frame sequences only. Checked studies attribute under half of the gap to unresolved V genes and leave the rest unexplained. That table supplies the V and J calls and clone size; D and trimming were determined from the DNA. The sample records 150,000 to 200,000 clones, around 80% of which are singletons. Together, the top ten hold approximately 2.2% of the sample.

Sequencing was done on a sample of PBMCs. The sequence came from a woman between 25 and 40 years old in good health and CMV-seropositive. This chain is built from TRBV30 and TRBJ2-5, with 9 junctional bases fitting TRBD1. The nucleotide sequence is given as TGTGCCTGGAGTACGACCGGGACAGGGTATGAGACCCAGTACTTC. The encoded protein is CAWSTTGTGYETQYF.